Here is one T cell receptor (beta chain) with its context. The antigen is unknown. A read error is possible here, since a much larger clone lies one base away. The data derive from a study of early T cells in non-severe SARS-CoV-2 infection. Germline V gives CDR1 GTSNPN, CDR2 SVGIG (reference sequence). The CDR3 runs to 13 residues. Overall study findings and caveats: Lookups in VDJdb leaned toward anti-spike CD8 responses and missed private and CD4 specificities.

Researchers tagged individual cDNA molecules with unique molecular identifiers. TCRdb reprocessed the 5' RACE reads with MiXCR, giving one entry per CDR3 protein. The sample contains about 56,000 distinct CDR3 sequences, about 12% of which appear only once. The origin of this receptor is an adult who was a healthcare worker with PCR-confirmed SARS-CoV-2 infection or an uninfected control (not recorded which). The chain has TRBV30 and TRBJ1-6, with D uncertain. Sequenced sample: whole blood. CDR3 region: CAWSPGLNSPPHF. DNA for the CDR3: TGTGCCTGGAGTCCCGGCCTCAATTCACCCCCCCACTTT.